This passage covers 21 T cell receptor beta chains from one sample sequenced in a study of tumor-infiltrating lymphocytes in oesophageal squamous cell carcinoma. TCRdb passed the PCR reads through MiXCR, listing each CDR3 protein once. Found here are nearly 20,000 distinct CDR3 sequences, roughly 37% of them singletons; the top ten hold 6.8%. Sample: blood. These receptor sequences come from a male donor with esophageal squamous cell carcinoma.

This clonotype showed up just a few times. This chain joins TRBV6-1 and TRBJ2-5, with D perhaps matching TRBD1 or TRBD2 (5 bases each). CDR3 size: 16 residues. Looked up from germline, CDR1 is MNHNS and CDR2 is SASEGT. The V end was cut by 7 bases, the J end by 4 bases, with 22 bases between. The CDR3 is CASTRGRGRRTETQYF. The DNA for the CDR3 is TGTGCCAGCACAAGAGGTCGGGGACGCAGAACAGAGACCCAGTACTTC.

This clonotype was recorded at least ten times. This chain links TRBV2 with TRBJ2-3; D gene ambiguous. The V end lost 4 bases, the J end lost 0 bases, and 5 bases lay between the germline ends. Germline V gene lookup returns CDR1 SNHLY and CDR2 FYNNEI. The CDR3 covers 13 residues. The CDR3 is CASSASSTDTQYF. The CDR3 bases are TGTGCCAGCAGTGCCTCTAGCACAGATACGCAGTATTTT. Full variable domain (remainder filled in from reference TRBV2 and TRBJ2-3): EPEVTQTPSHQVTQMGQEVILRCVPISNHLYFYWYRQILGQKVEFLVSFYNNEISEKSEIFDDQFSVERPDGSNFTLKIRSTKLEDSAMYFCASSASSTDTQYFGPGTRLTVL.

Worth noting for this clonotype: A junction boundary mismatches the germline segment, possibly from a read error. J is TRBJ2-3 and V is TRBV13; possibly TRBD1 or TRBD2 for D (5 bases each). The germline gives CDR1 PRHDT, CDR2 FYEKMQ (reference sequence). The CDR3 is 14 amino acids. CDR3 loop: CASSRDPRTDTQFF. The CDR3 DNA follows: TGTGCCAGCAGCCGGGACCCCCGCACAGATACGCAGTTTTTT.

Points on this clonotype: This likely comes from a read error, as the CDR3 has no conserved phenylalanine or tryptophan at its end. The V and J genes are TRBV6-6 and TRBJ2-7, with D possibly being TRBD2 (5 bases). The J call may be wrong; the DNA end is better matched by TRBJ2-1. CDR3 length: 18 amino acids. Germline CDR1 reads MNHNY; CDR2 reads SVGAGI (reference sequence). The CDR3 is CASSPRSPGLYSYNEQFL. CDR3 in DNA: TGTGCCAGCAGTCCTAGGTCGCCAGGACTGTACTCCTACAATGAGCAGTTCTTA.

This clonotype came up many times. The V and J genes are TRBV5-1 and TRBJ2-1; 7 positions match TRBD2. Germline V gene data show CDR1 as SGHRS and CDR2 as YFSETQ. CDR3 length: 16 amino acids. With V trimmed by 0 bases and J by 8 bases, 11 bases remained unmatched. CDR3 region: CASSLGPAGGRDEQFF. Written as DNA, the CDR3 is TGCGCCAGCAGCTTGGGCCCGGCCGGGGGGAGGGATGAGCAGTTCTTC. Full variable domain (outside the CDR3, taken from reference TRBV5-1 and TRBJ2-1): KAGVTQTPRYLIKTRGQQVTLSCSPISGHRSVSWYQQTPGQGLQFLFEYFSETQRNKGNFPGRFSGRQFSNSRSEMNVSTLELGDSALYLCASSLGPAGGRDEQFFGPGTRLTVL.

Many counts were recorded for this clonotype. The chain has TRBV6-6 and TRBJ1-6; 9 bases agree with TRBD1. Looked up from germline, CDR1 is MNHNY and CDR2 is SVGAGI (reference sequence). V trimming: 2 bases; J trimming: 8 bases; junction bases outside the gene matches: 10. The CDR3 is made up of 17 amino acids. Written as DNA, the CDR3 is TGTGCCAGCAGTTACACCGGGACAGGGAATGTGTATTCACCCCTCCACTTT. Translated, it gives CASSYTGTGNVYSPLHF.

In regard to this clonotype: The CDR3 carries no conserved terminal phenylalanine or tryptophan, so it likely arises from a read error. The DNA is left out, because the CDR3 cannot be placed on it with certainty; the CDR3 is given as TCRdb lists it. The V gene is TRBV10-3, the J gene TRBJ2-3; TRBD1, the table's D call, was not compared with the DNA. With termini counted, the CDR3 has 19 amino acids. Germline values: CDR1 ENHRY, CDR2 SYGVKD. The CDR3 sequence is CAIIPPNRGQDPPSSTLGT.

V and J are TRBV7-3 and TRBJ2-1; D not resolved. Judging by the DNA end, TRBJ2-7 fits better; the J call may be wrong. The CDR3 has 13 amino acids. CDR1 SGHTA and CDR2 FQGTGA come from the germline V gene. The CDR3 loop reads CASSLTRTYEQYF. The CDR3 coding sequence is TGTGCCAGCAGCTTAACCCGCACCTACGAGCAGTACTTC.

Comments on this clonotype: A much more abundant neighbour one base away suggests this may be a read error. This chain connects TRBV2 to TRBJ2-1; D may be TRBD1 or TRBD2 (5 bases each). The DNA matches TRBJ2-7 better at its end, which makes the J call doubtful. CDR1 is SNHLY, CDR2 FYNNEI, per germline. The CDR3 extends over 14 amino acids. CDR3 residues: CASVWGDSYNEQYF. For the CDR3, the DNA is TGTGCCAGCGTATGGGGAGACAGCTACAATGAGCAGTACTTC.

The V call is TRBV11-2, the J call TRBJ2-1, with 10 bases matching TRBD2. The germline V gene has CDR1 SGHAT and CDR2 FQNNGV. Trimming at V came to 2 bases and at J to 7 bases, leaving 2 bases not matched to a gene. The CDR3 is made up of 14 amino acids. The CDR3 sequence is CASSLRAGGNEQFF. CDR3 nucleotide sequence: TGTGCCAGCAGCTTAAGAGCGGGAGGGAATGAGCAGTTCTTC.

This clonotype was found a few times. A clone one base away is much larger, so this may be a read error. The CDR3 loop is CASSFSPADKEINEQYF. The CDR3 coding sequence is TGTGCCAGCAGCTTCAGTCCCGCCGACAAGGAAATCAATGAGCAGTACTTC. The chain is built from TRBV5-8 and TRBJ2-1; D gene unclear. The end of the DNA aligns better with TRBJ2-7, so the J call may be wrong. Germline CDR1 SGHTS, CDR2 YDEGEE. The length of the CDR3 is 17 residues.

Worth noting for this clonotype: A read error is possible here, since a much larger clone lies one base away. The chain joins TRBV6-1 to TRBJ2-5; the match to TRBD1 covers 7 bases. The J call may not be correct, given that the DNA end is closer to TRBJ2-1. Looked up from germline, CDR1 is MNHNS and CDR2 is SASEGT. This CDR3 is 15 amino acids long. Written as DNA, the CDR3 is TGTGCCAGCAGCCCTGACAGGGTAGGTTCCTACGAGCAGTTCTTC. Translating gives CASSPDRVGSYEQFF.

This clonotype was recorded at least ten times. The CDR3 spells CASSPGTGGYVDTQYF. The CDR3 DNA is TGTGCCAGTAGTCCCGGGACAGGGGGCTATGTGGATACGCAGTATTTT. V usage is TRBV19 and J usage is TRBJ2-3; 12 bases align to TRBD1. Trimming at V came to 5 bases and at J to 6 bases, leaving 9 bases not matched to a gene. The CDR3 covers 16 residues. Germline CDR1 reads LNHDA; CDR2 reads SQIVND (reference sequence).

This sequence joins TRBV27 and TRBJ1-1; D is unresolved. This CDR3 is 11 amino acids long. The germline V and J ends were trimmed by 8 bases and 8 bases, with 12 bases remaining between them. Germline V gives CDR1 MNHEY, CDR2 SMNVEV (reference sequence). CDR3 in DNA: TGTGCCAGCGGATTGCTGCGGGAAGCTTTCTTT. Protein: CASGLLREAFF.

In the case of this clonotype: The conserved closing phenylalanine or tryptophan is absent in this CDR3, likely reflecting a read error. The DNA is omitted, as the CDR3 cannot be located on it reliably, and the CDR3 follows TCRdb's listing. The chain has TRBV10-3 and TRBJ1-1; no check of the table's D call, TRBD1, against the DNA was made. Per germline, CDR1 ENHRY and CDR2 SYGVKD. 17 amino acids form the CDR3, both terminal residues included. The CDR3 protein is CAIRAPGTGVTSSTSGQ.

In its sample, this clonotype was seen once. Being one base from a much bigger clone, this may be a read error. The chain recombines TRBV27 with TRBJ2-1; no clear D gene. TRBJ2-7 matches the DNA end more closely, so the J call is doubtful. The CDR3 is 15 amino acids. Germline CDR1 MNHEY, CDR2 SMNVEV (reference sequence). The CDR3: CASSLLRGPTYEQYF. The CDR3 bases are TGTGCCAGCAGTTTATTACGCGGCCCGACCTACGAGCAGTACTTC.

The J gene is TRBJ1-6, the V gene TRBV28; D gene unclear. The V gene's germline CDR1 is MDHEN and CDR2 SYDVKM. Trimming took 7 bases from V and 0 from J, leaving 7 bases between them. The CDR3 is 14 amino acids. The DNA of the CDR3 is TGTGCCAGCACGGAAGGCTCCTATAATTCACCCCTCCACTTT. Translating it yields CASTEGSYNSPLHF.

The V gene is TRBV11-1, the J gene TRBJ2-6; a possible D gene is TRBD1 (5 bases). The DNA matches TRBJ2-5 better at its end, which makes the J call doubtful. Germline V gene lookup returns CDR1 SGHAT and CDR2 FQDESV (reference sequence). CDR3 length: 12 residues. CDR3 amino acids: CASSQQEETQYF. As DNA, the CDR3 is TGTGCCAGCAGCCAACAGGAAGAGACCCAGTACTTC.

This clonotype was counted ten times or more. The chain combines TRBV18 with TRBJ2-5; D gene unclear. CDR1 and CDR2 from the germline V gene are KGHSH and LQKENI. This CDR3 region has 14 residues. V was clipped by 6 bases and J by 2 bases, with 13 bases between them. The CDR3 sequence: CASSFNSEQETQYF. The CDR3 DNA is TGTGCCAGCTCGTTTAATTCTGAGCAAGAGACCCAGTACTTC.

This clonotype turned up a few times. The J gene is TRBJ2-5, the V gene TRBV7-4; D not resolved. The better agreement between TRBJ1-2 and the DNA end casts doubt on the J call. Germline values: CDR1 SGHVT, CDR2 SQSDAQ. The CDR3 is made up of 15 amino acids. This CDR3 is CASSLGLGRDDGYTF. CDR3 DNA sequence: TGTGCCAGCAGCTTAGGTCTCGGCCGTGACGATGGCTACACCTTC.

In this sample, this clonotype turned up many times. V and J are TRBV28 and TRBJ1-6, with D perhaps matching TRBD1 (5 bases). V dropped 4 bases and J dropped 9 bases, with 16 bases sitting between them. The CDR3 length is 15 residues. The germline V gene encodes CDR1 MDHEN and CDR2 SYDVKM. The CDR3 sequence is CASSYLGGVGSPLHF. The CDR3 nucleotides are TGTGCCAGCAGTTACCTGGGAGGGGTTGGTTCACCCCTCCACTTT.